The 27 T cell receptor beta chains listed next were all sequenced from one sample in a study of T-cell memory formation after mild COVID-19. TCRdb redid the calling of the 5' RACE reads with MiXCR, one entry per CDR3 protein. The repertoire includes about 190,000 distinct CDR3 sequences, approximately 16% of them detected once, and around 2.4% sits in the top ten. Sequenced input: PBMCs or a T cell subset sorted from them (not recorded which). All receptors come from an adult woman who had mild COVID-19 (a few samples of this study predate the infection). Cell type and time point are not known.

CDR3 amino acids: CASSSQPGTGELFF. DNA of the CDR3: TGTGCCAGCAGCTCGCAACCGGGCACCGGGGAGCTGTTTTTT. V gene TRBV7-3 combines with J gene TRBJ2-2; D gene ambiguous. This CDR3 is built from 14 residues. CDR1 and CDR2 (germline): SGHTA, FQGTGA. The V and J ends lost 4 bases and 4 bases respectively, with 10 bases between them. Based on the CDR3 plus reference TRBV7-3 and TRBJ2-2, the full variable domain is GAGVSQTPSNKVTEKGKYVELRCDPISGHTALYWYRQSLGQGPEFLIYFQGTGAADDSGLPNDRFFAVRPEGSVSTLKIQRTERGDSAVYLCASSSQPGTGELFFGEGSRLTVL.

The chain recombines TRBV18 with TRBJ1-6, with TRBD1 matching 10 bases. Germline V CDR1 and CDR2: KGHSH, LQKENI. The V segment lost 2 bases and the J segment 6 bases; nucleotides outside the gene matches: 4. The CDR3 contains 16 residues. The CDR3 DNA reads as TGTGCCAGCTCACCAGGGGGACAGGGGATTAATTCACCCCTCCACTTT. Its translation is CASSPGGQGINSPLHF.

This clonotype was counted many times. V usage is TRBV9 and J usage is TRBJ2-1; D gene unclear. V lost 2 bases, J lost 5 bases, and 8 bases lay in between. Germline CDR1 and CDR2: SGDLS and YYNGEE. CDR3 length: 13 residues. The CDR3 sequence is CASSVYMNNEQFF. The CDR3 coding sequence is TGTGCCAGCAGCGTTTATATGAACAATGAGCAGTTCTTC.

The sample holds many counts of this clonotype. The chain joins TRBV20-1 to TRBJ2-7; a possible D gene is TRBD1 (6 bases). V lost 6 bases to trimming and J lost 0 bases, with 12 bases between them. Per germline, CDR1 DFQATT and CDR2 SNEGSKA (reference sequence). The CDR3 contains 13 residues. The CDR3 DNA reads TGCAGTGCCAACCGGGACACCTCCTACGAGCAGTACTTC. Translation gives CSANRDTSYEQYF.

This clonotype was seen at least ten times. The chain recombines TRBV4-2 with TRBJ2-5; D is possibly TRBD2 (6 bases). The CDR3 is made up of 15 amino acids. Germline CDR1 LGHNA, CDR2 YNFKEQ. The V end was cut by 0 bases, the J end by 4 bases, with 12 bases between. The CDR3 protein is CASSQDQLATETQYF. In nucleotides, the CDR3 is TGTGCCAGCAGCCAAGATCAGCTAGCGACAGAGACCCAGTACTTC.

J is TRBJ1-2 and V is TRBV6-2 or TRBV6-3; 8 positions match TRBD1. The CDR3 consists of 16 residues. V lost 6 bases to trimming and J lost 2 bases; unmatched junction nucleotides: 11. Germline CDR1 reads MNHEY; CDR2 reads SVGEGT. The chain's CDR3 is CASRPLRDRRNYGYTF. Here the CDR3 DNA reads TGTGCCAGCAGACCACTCCGGGACAGGAGGAACTATGGCTACACCTTC.

This clonotype was observed at least ten times. V gene TRBV9 combines with J gene TRBJ2-5; TRBD2 matches at 7 bases. The junction had 8 bases not matched to a gene; V was cut back by 2 bases and J by 4 bases. There are 15 residues in the CDR3. Germline-derived CDR1 and CDR2 are SGDLS and YYNGEE. Here the CDR3 reads CASSVGTTPAETQYF. The CDR3, as DNA: TGTGCCAGCAGCGTCGGGACTACGCCAGCAGAGACCCAGTACTTC.

This clonotype was seen only a few times. The V gene is TRBV29-1, the J gene TRBJ2-7; 8 bases are a match to TRBD1. Germline CDR1 SQVTM, CDR2 ANQGSEA. The V and J ends lost 3 bases and 3 bases, in that order; junction bases with no gene match: 4. This CDR3 is built from 13 residues. The CDR3 region has the DNA TGCAGCGTTGAGGAGGACAGGGACTACGAGCAGTACTTC. This codes for CSVEEDRDYEQYF.

Only a few counts were recorded for this clonotype. The gene calls are TRBV5-1 and TRBJ2-3, with 7 bases lining up with TRBD2. V trimming: 4 bases; J trimming: 5 bases; junction bases outside the gene matches: 7. The CDR3 runs to 14 residues. The V gene's germline CDR1 is SGHRS and CDR2 YFSETQ. CDR3 region: CASSATSTRDTQYF. The CDR3 DNA follows: TGCGCCAGCAGCGCGACTAGCACCAGAGATACGCAGTATTTT.

This clonotype was detected a few times. This chain links TRBV24-1 with TRBJ1-2; 8 nucleotides agree with TRBD1. Per germline, CDR1 KGHDR and CDR2 SFDVKD. The CDR3 length is 16 residues. J lost 0 bases, V lost 4 bases, and 6 bases had no gene match. The CDR3 region is CATSESTGDPNYGYTF. As DNA, the CDR3 is TGTGCCACCAGTGAATCGACAGGGGATCCTAACTATGGCTACACCTTC.

The V call is TRBV4-2, the J call TRBJ1-1; D is uncertain. Per the germline V gene, CDR1 is LGHNA and CDR2 is YNFKEQ. Deletions cut 10 bases from V and 1 base from J, with 13 bases between. The length of the CDR3 is 13 residues. CDR3: CATSSLGNTEAFF. CDR3 in DNA: TGTGCCACCTCATCGTTGGGGAACACTGAAGCTTTCTTT.

The V call is TRBV29-1, the J call TRBJ1-5; unclear D gene. Germline V gives CDR1 SQVTM, CDR2 ANQGSEA. V dropped 6 bases and J dropped 5 bases, with 17 bases sitting between them. The CDR3 has 14 amino acids. The CDR3 region has the DNA TGCAGCGTCATCTTAGTGAGGGCGGATCAGCCCCAGCATTTT. It yields the protein CSVILVRADQPQHF. Together with reference TRBV29-1 and TRBJ1-5, the CDR3 gives the full variable domain: SAVISQKPSRDICQRGTSLTIQCQVDSQVTMMFWYRQQPGQSLTLIATANQGSEATYESGFVIDKFPISRPNLTFSTLTVSNMSPEDSSIYLCSVILVRADQPQHFGDGTRLSIL.

The table lists this clonotype with a few counts. The chain combines TRBV7-2 with TRBJ2-3; TRBD2 agrees at 12 bases. V lost 4 bases, J lost 6 bases, and 8 bases stayed unmatched. The length of the CDR3 is 16 residues. CDR1 and CDR2 (germline): SGHTA, FQGNSA. DNA of the CDR3: TGTGCCAGCAGCTCGATTCTAGCGGGAGGGCTTGATACGCAGTATTTT. Its protein is CASSSILAGGLDTQYF.

This clonotype has just a few counts. J is TRBJ2-1 and V is TRBV5-1; TRBD2 agrees at 8 bases. The J segment lost 7 bases and the V segment lost 4 bases, leaving 10 bases of the junction unmatched. The CDR3 has 15 residues. Germline lookup yields CDR1 SGHRS and CDR2 YFSETQ. The CDR3 DNA reads as TGCGCCAGCAGCCCGGGGGGGGGGCGCCAAAATGAGCAGTTCTTC. The encoded protein is CASSPGGGRQNEQFF.

The chain joins TRBV5-5 to TRBJ2-3; 7 bases align to TRBD1. V dropped 1 base and J dropped 2; count of bases not matched to a gene: 7. This CDR3 region has 16 residues. Germline CDR1 SGHKS, CDR2 YYEKEE (reference sequence). This CDR3 reads CASSLTGAPPTDTQYF. CDR3 coding DNA: TGTGCCAGCAGCTTGACAGGGGCCCCCCCCACAGATACGCAGTATTTT. The full variable domain, completed using reference TRBV5-5 and TRBJ2-3, is DAGVTQSPTHLIKTRGQQVTLRCSPISGHKSVSWYQQVLGQGPQFIFQYYEKEERGRGNFPDRFSARQFPNYSSELNVNALLLGDSALYLCASSLTGAPPTDTQYFGPGTRLTVL.

The genes are TRBV7-2 and TRBJ2-5, with 9 nucleotides matching TRBD2. Germline V gene data show CDR1 as SGHTA and CDR2 as FQGNSA. This CDR3 contains 14 residues. V lost 7 bases and J lost 5; bases outside the gene matches: 8. The CDR3 DNA reads TGTGCCAGCACCACTAGCGGGCCGGGTGAGACCCAGTACTTC. Protein: CASTTSGPGETQYF.

The J gene is TRBJ1-2, the V gene TRBV5-6; D may be TRBD1 (5 bases). V lost 5 bases and J lost 4, with 18 bases in between. Germline V gene sequence: CDR1 SGHDT, CDR2 YYEEEE. The CDR3 runs 15 residues. The CDR3 region is CASRTASTGGYGYTF. CDR3 in DNA: TGTGCCAGCAGAACAGCTTCGACGGGGGGCTATGGCTACACCTTC.

This clonotype has a count of ten or more. The chain is built from TRBV11-1 and TRBJ1-2; tentatively, D is TRBD1 (6 bases). V lost 5 bases and J 6 bases, leaving 13 bases between the germline ends. CDR1 SGHAT and CDR2 FQDESV come from the germline V gene (reference sequence). There are 13 residues in the CDR3. CDR3 amino acids: CASSPGTTHGYTF. In DNA, the CDR3 is TGTGCCAGCAGCCCCGGGACAACCCATGGCTACACCTTC.

The rearrangement links TRBV12-3 or TRBV12-4 to TRBJ2-3; 9 bases fit TRBD2. V lost 6 bases, J lost 1 base, and 5 bases stayed unmatched. This CDR3 comprises 15 residues. CDR3 nucleotides: TGTGCCAGCAGATTTAGCGGGGGTCGCACAGATACGCAGTATTTT. It specifies CASRFSGGRTDTQYF.

In its sample, this clonotype was seen a few times. This rearrangement joins TRBV5-1 to TRBJ1-1; 7 nucleotides match TRBD1. This CDR3 contains 15 residues. Looked up from germline, CDR1 is SGHRS and CDR2 is YFSETQ. Trimming cost V 4 bases and J 5 bases; bases outside gene matches: 11. CDR3 sequence: CASSRIQGSGTEAFF. The CDR3 DNA sequence: TGCGCCAGCAGCCGAATACAGGGGAGTGGGACTGAAGCTTTCTTT.

Ten or more counts support this clonotype. The CDR3 DNA reads TGCGCCAGCAGCTTGACAGGGGCCAACGTCCTGACTTTC. Translating it yields CASSLTGANVLTF. The V gene is TRBV5-1, the J gene TRBJ2-6, with D hard to call. V lost 1 base, J lost 4 bases, and 3 bases lay in between. The CDR3 totals 13 residues. Germline CDR1 SGHRS, CDR2 YFSETQ.

The sample holds a few counts of this clonotype. This chain connects TRBV9 to TRBJ1-2, with D possibly matching TRBD1 (5 bases). The CDR3 loop spans 15 amino acids. Germline assignment: CDR1 SGDLS and CDR2 YYNGEE. Between the trimmed V and J ends, which lost 5 bases and 5 bases, there was a span of 19 bases. For the CDR3, the DNA is TGTGCCAGCAGTCCAAACCACGGGGCTTCATATGGCTACACCTTC. This translates into CASSPNHGASYGYTF.

The J gene is TRBJ2-5, the V gene TRBV7-3, with 12 bases fitting TRBD2. Germline V gene lookup returns CDR1 SGHTA and CDR2 FQGTGA. The CDR3 is 16 amino acids. Trimming at V came to 5 bases and at J to 5 bases, leaving 9 bases not matched to a gene. CDR3 DNA: TGTGCCAGCAGCCCTAGCGGGGGGGCCACCTGGGAGACCCAGTACTTC. It translates to CASSPSGGATWETQYF. The whole variable domain, remainder taken from reference TRBV7-3 and TRBJ2-5, is GAGVSQTPSNKVTEKGKYVELRCDPISGHTALYWYRQSLGQGPEFLIYFQGTGAADDSGLPNDRFFAVRPEGSVSTLKIQRTERGDSAVYLCASSPSGGATWETQYFGPGTRLLVL.

In this sample, this clonotype turned up a few times. The chain has TRBV19 and TRBJ2-3; the match to TRBD1 covers 7 bases. The CDR3 length is 15 residues. V lost 0 bases to trimming and J lost 3 bases; unmatched junction nucleotides: 3. Germline loops: CDR1 LNHDA, CDR2 SQIVND (reference sequence). The CDR3 DNA follows: TGTGCCAGTAGTATAGAACAGGGGAAGACAGATACGCAGTATTTT. It is translated as CASSIEQGKTDTQYF.

This sequence joins TRBV6-2 or TRBV6-3 and TRBJ2-1; 7 positions agree with TRBD2. CDR1 and CDR2 from the germline V gene are MNHEY and SVGEGT. This CDR3 comprises 18 residues. Losses at the gene ends were 7 bases for V and 0 bases for J; bases not matched to a gene: 15. CDR3 DNA sequence: TGTGCCAGCAACCCCGTGGGGCGGGGGAAAAGCTCCTACAATGAGCAGTTCTTC. Translated, it gives CASNPVGRGKSSYNEQFF.

This chain joins TRBV20-1 and TRBJ1-4; D is possibly TRBD1 (6 bases). Germline V lookup: CDR1 DFQATT, CDR2 SNEGSKA (reference sequence). V gave up 5 bases and J gave up 8 bases, with 15 bases separating them. This CDR3 has 13 residues. The CDR3 sequence is CSAPPGRGEKLFF. CDR3 DNA sequence: TGCAGTGCTCCACCTGGGAGGGGGGAAAAACTGTTTTTT.

This clonotype occurred a few times. J is TRBJ2-7 and V is TRBV30; D remains unclear. Trimming left V 3 bases short and J 5 bases short, with 8 bases between. Germline-derived CDR1 and CDR2 are GTSNPN and SVGIG (reference sequence). The CDR3 has 11 residues. CDR3 residues: CAWRVVHEQYF. The CDR3 nucleotides are TGTGCCTGGAGGGTGGTTCACGAGCAGTACTTC.